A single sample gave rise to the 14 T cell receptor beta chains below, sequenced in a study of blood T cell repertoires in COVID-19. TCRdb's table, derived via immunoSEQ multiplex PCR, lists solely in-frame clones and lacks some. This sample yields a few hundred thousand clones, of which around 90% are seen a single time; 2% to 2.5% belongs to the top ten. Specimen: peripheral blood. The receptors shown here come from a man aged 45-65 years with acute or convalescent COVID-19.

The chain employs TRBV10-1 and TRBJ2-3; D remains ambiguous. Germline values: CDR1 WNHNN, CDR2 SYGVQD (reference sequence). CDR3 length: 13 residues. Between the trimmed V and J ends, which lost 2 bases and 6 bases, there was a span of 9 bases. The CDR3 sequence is CASSEVRRDTQYF. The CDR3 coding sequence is TGCGCCAGCAGTGAGGTTCGCCGGGATACGCAGTATTTT.

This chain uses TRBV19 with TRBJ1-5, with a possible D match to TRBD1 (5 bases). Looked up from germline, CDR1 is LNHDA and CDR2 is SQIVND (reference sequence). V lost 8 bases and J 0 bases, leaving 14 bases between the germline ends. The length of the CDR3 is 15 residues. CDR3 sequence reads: CASGRGGDSNQPQHF. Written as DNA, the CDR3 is TGTGCCAGTGGGAGGGGTGGAGATAGCAATCAGCCCCAGCATTTT.

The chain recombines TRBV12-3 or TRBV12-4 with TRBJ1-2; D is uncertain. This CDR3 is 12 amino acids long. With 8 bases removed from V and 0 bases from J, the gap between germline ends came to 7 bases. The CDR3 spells CASGRANYGYTF. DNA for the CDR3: TGTGCCAGCGGGAGAGCTAACTATGGCTACACCTTC.

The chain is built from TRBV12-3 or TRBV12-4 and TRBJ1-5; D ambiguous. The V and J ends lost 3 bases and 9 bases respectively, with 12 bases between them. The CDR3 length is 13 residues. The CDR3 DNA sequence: TGTGCCAGCAGTTTCCAGGAGGCAGGGCCCCAGCATTTT. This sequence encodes CASSFQEAGPQHF.

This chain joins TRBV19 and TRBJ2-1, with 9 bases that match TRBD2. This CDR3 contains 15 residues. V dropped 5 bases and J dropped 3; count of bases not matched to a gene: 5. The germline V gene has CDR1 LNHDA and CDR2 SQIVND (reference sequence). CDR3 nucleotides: TGTGCCAGTAGTGATCGCGGGGGGGGCTACAATGAGCAGTTCTTC. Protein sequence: CASSDRGGGYNEQFF.

CDR3 bases: TGTGCCAGCAGTGAACCGGGACAGGGGAGAGGGAATGAGCAGTTCTTC. Encoded protein: CASSEPGQGRGNEQFF. The gene calls are TRBV6-1 and TRBJ2-1; 10 bases map to TRBD1. V trimming: 2 bases; J trimming: 7 bases; junction bases outside the gene matches: 8. CDR1 and CDR2 from the germline V gene are MNHNS and SASEGT. CDR3 size: 16 residues.

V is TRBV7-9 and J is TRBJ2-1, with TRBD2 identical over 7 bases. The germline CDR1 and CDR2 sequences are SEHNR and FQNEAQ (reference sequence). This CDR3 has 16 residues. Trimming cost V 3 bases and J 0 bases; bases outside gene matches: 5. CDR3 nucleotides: TGTGCCAGCAGCTTTTGGGGGGGATTCTCCTACAATGAGCAGTTCTTC. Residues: CASSFWGGFSYNEQFF.

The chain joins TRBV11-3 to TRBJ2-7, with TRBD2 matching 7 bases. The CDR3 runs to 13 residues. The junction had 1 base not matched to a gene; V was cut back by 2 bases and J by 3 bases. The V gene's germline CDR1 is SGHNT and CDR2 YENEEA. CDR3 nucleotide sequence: TGTGCCAGCAGCTTACGGGGGGACTACGAGCAGTACTTC. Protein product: CASSLRGDYEQYF.

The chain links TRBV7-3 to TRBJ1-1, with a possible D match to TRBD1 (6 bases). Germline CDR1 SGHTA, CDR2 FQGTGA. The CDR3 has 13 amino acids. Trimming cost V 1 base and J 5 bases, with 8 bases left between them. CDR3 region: CASSLRRGTEAFF. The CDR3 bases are TGTGCCAGCAGCTTAAGAAGGGGGACTGAAGCTTTCTTT.

In DNA form, the CDR3 reads TGTGCCAGCAGCCCCGTATTACTAGCGGGGGGTACCTACGAGCAGTACTTC. Protein product: CASSPVLLAGGTYEQYF. The chain combines TRBV5-5 with TRBJ2-7; TRBD2 agrees at 12 bases. The germline V gene encodes CDR1 SGHKS and CDR2 YYEKEE (reference sequence). The junction had 10 bases not matched to a gene; V was cut back by 4 bases and J by 2 bases. The CDR3 has 17 residues.

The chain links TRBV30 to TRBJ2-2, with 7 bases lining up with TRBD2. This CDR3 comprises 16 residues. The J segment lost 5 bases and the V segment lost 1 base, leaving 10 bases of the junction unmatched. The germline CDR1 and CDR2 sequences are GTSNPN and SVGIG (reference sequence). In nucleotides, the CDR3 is TGTGCCTGGAGTGCCCCGTGGGGGGGGGAAACCGGGGAGCTGTTTTTT. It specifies CAWSAPWGGETGELFF.

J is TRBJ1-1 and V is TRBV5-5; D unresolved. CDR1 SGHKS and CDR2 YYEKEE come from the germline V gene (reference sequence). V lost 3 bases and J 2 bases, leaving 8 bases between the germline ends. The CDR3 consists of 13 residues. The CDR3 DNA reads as TGTGCCAGCAGCTCGCAGGTTAACACTGAAGCTTTCTTT. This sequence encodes CASSSQVNTEAFF.

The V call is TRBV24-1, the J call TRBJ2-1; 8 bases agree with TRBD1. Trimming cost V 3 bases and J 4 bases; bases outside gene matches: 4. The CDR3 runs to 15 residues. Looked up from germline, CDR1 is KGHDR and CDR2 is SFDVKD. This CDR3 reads CATSDTGGTYNEQFF. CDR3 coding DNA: TGTGCCACCAGTGATACAGGGGGGACTTACAATGAGCAGTTCTTC.

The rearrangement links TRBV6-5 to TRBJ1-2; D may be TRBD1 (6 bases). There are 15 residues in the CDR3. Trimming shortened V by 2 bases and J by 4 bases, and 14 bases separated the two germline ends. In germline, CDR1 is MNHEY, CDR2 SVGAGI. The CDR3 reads CASSYDPQGRYGYTF. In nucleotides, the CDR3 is TGTGCCAGCAGTTACGACCCTCAGGGGCGCTATGGCTACACCTTC.